This T cell receptor (beta chain) was sequenced in a study of blood T cell repertoires in COVID-19. Study information: The study drew acute and convalescent COVID-19 samples from the United States, Italy and Spain. T cells, B-cell-depleted T cells, or PBMCs supplied cDNA or gDNA.

As originally analysed: Reference gene primer amplification yielded estimated nucleated cell counts. Repertoires were generated with immunoSEQ multiplex PCR, while TCRdb's copy carries only in-frame clones and drops some. V and J calls and clone size come straight from that table; D and trimming were deduced from the DNA. This table has 150,000 or so clones, just under 85% appearing once. This CDR3 comprises 14 residues. From germline, CDR1 is GTSNPN and CDR2 SVGIG (reference sequence). V was pared by 0 bases and J by 7 bases, with 5 bases of the junction left unmatched. In this sample, this clone turned up a few times.

The sequenced material came from peripheral blood. This sequence joins TRBV30 and TRBJ2-1; 8 bases line up with TRBD2. The receptor comes from a man aged 35 to 55 who had recovered from COVID-19. As DNA, the CDR3 is TGTGCCTGGAGTGTACAGGCTAGCGGGAATGAGCAGTTCTTC. Translation gives CAWSVQASGNEQFF.